The source of this TCR beta chain is a study of T cells after yellow fever vaccination. For the study at large: For low cell numbers, libraries were made with SMART-Seq v4 Ultra Low Input. Study results and limitations: Abundant clonotypes from the bulk population could contaminate FACS-sorted repertoires.

The CDR3 extends over 13 amino acids. Between the trimmed V and J ends, which lost 6 bases and 2 bases, there was a span of 8 bases. Germline CDR1 reads SEHNR; CDR2 reads FQNEAQ (reference sequence). 5'RACE template switching added a universal primer site and UMIs to TCR cDNA. TCRdb analysed the 5' RACE reads with MiXCR anew, one entry per CDR3 protein. The data hold some 560,000 distinct CDR3 sequences, with under 25% observed a single time. This clonotype was detected a few times. Its antigen is not known. The chain employs TRBV7-9 and TRBJ1-3; D is possibly TRBD1 (6 bases). This receptor was identified in a man between 25 and 39 years old who received the YFV17D yellow fever vaccine. This sample comprised PBMCs, obtained 15 days after the yellow fever booster vaccination. The CDR3 spells CASRAGAGNTIYF. CDR3 DNA sequence: TGTGCCAGCAGAGCAGGGGCTGGAAACACCATATATTTT.